This passage covers 9 T cell receptor beta chains from one sample sequenced in a study of shared clonotypes between healthy human individuals. Here immunoSEQ multiplex PCR was the method, and the copy in TCRdb shows in-frame clones only, minus some. The sample has roughly 1,500,000 clones; approximately 98% are singletons. The specimen was naive CD4+ T cells sorted from blood. Subset defined: CD45RA+ positively selected. These receptors were collected from a man aged 25 to 40 in good health.

The V gene is TRBV1, the J gene TRBJ2-1. TRBV1 is deemed a pseudogene. This CDR3 is built from 15 residues. CDR3 sequence reads: CTSSQEGSDYNEQFF. The DNA of the CDR3 is TGCACCAGCAGCCAAGAAGGGTCGGACTACAATGAGCAGTTCTTC.

This chain links TRBV19 with TRBJ2-3; D remains ambiguous. Germline V gene lookup returns CDR1 LNHDA and CDR2 SQIVND (reference sequence). The CDR3 runs 15 residues. V was pared by 7 bases and J by 3 bases, with 17 bases between. DNA for the CDR3: TGTGCCAGTAAGGGTGGGCCAGGTTGGACAGATACGCAGTATTTT. This translates into CASKGGPGWTDTQYF. The complete variable domain, with remaining parts taken from reference TRBV19 and TRBJ2-3, reads DGGITQSPKYLFRKEGQNVTLSCEQNLNHDAMYWYRQDPGQGLRLIYYSQIVNDFQKGDIAEGYSVSREKKESFPLTVTSAQKNPTAFYLCASKGGPGWTDTQYFGPGTRLTVL.

The genes are TRBV4-1 and TRBJ2-1; tentatively, D is TRBD2 (5 bases). Germline V CDR1 and CDR2: MGHRA, YSYEKL. Trimming took off 0 bases at V and 7 bases at J, with 13 bases between the two ends. The CDR3 has 15 residues. The CDR3 spells CASSQDVARGNEQFF. The CDR3 DNA reads TGCGCCAGCAGCCAAGATGTGGCTAGAGGGAATGAGCAGTTCTTC.

The chain uses TRBV5-1 and TRBJ2-3; 9 bases match TRBD1. The CDR3 totals 13 residues. Germline V lookup: CDR1 SGHRS, CDR2 YFSETQ. V shed 4 bases, J shed 5 bases, and the junction held 2 bases outside the gene matches. The CDR3 reads CASSMGQGDTQYF. DNA of the CDR3: TGCGCCAGCAGCATGGGACAGGGAGATACGCAGTATTTT.

This chain uses TRBV2 with TRBJ1-1, with D tentatively TRBD1 (6 bases). This CDR3 is 14 amino acids long. Deletions cut 2 bases from V and 3 bases from J, with 10 bases between. The germline V gene has CDR1 SNHLY and CDR2 FYNNEI. CDR3 nucleotides: TGTGCCAGCAGTGAAATCGGACAGTACACTGAAGCTTTCTTT. This sequence encodes CASSEIGQYTEAFF.

The chain joins TRBV2 to TRBJ1-5; 7 bases are shared with TRBD1. Germline V CDR1 and CDR2: SNHLY, FYNNEI. The junction had 5 bases not matched to a gene; V was cut back by 6 bases and J by 3 bases. The CDR3 covers 14 residues. This CDR3 reads CASSSTGFNQPQHF. The CDR3 DNA is TGTGCCAGCAGCTCGACAGGGTTCAATCAGCCCCAGCATTTT.

This chain links TRBV7-9 with TRBJ2-1; 13 bases align to TRBD2. The germline CDR1 and CDR2 sequences are SEHNR and FQNEAQ (reference sequence). V shed 4 bases, J shed 8 bases, and the junction held 5 bases outside the gene matches. The CDR3 loop spans 15 amino acids. DNA for the CDR3: TGTGCCAGCAGCTCGGGGACTAGCGGGAAAGATGAGCAGTTCTTC. Translation: CASSSGTSGKDEQFF.

This rearrangement joins TRBV5-1 to TRBJ2-3, with D possibly being TRBD1 or TRBD2 (5 bases each). The CDR3 sequence is 18 residues long. Germline V gives CDR1 SGHRS, CDR2 YFSETQ. The germline V and J ends were trimmed by 5 bases and 2 bases, with 24 bases remaining between them. CDR3 loop: CASSLDPPGTGATDTQYF. The CDR3 DNA reads TGCGCCAGCAGTCTCGACCCACCGGGAACAGGAGCCACAGATACGCAGTATTTT.

This sequence joins TRBV2 and TRBJ2-2; the D is unclear. CDR1 SNHLY and CDR2 FYNNEI come from the germline V gene. Between the trimmed V and J ends, which lost 2 bases and 10 bases, there was a span of 8 bases. The CDR3 has 12 residues. The CDR3: CASSEFGSELFF. Written as DNA, the CDR3 is TGTGCCAGCAGTGAATTCGGGTCGGAGCTGTTTTTT.